This T cell receptor (beta chain) was profiled in a study of blood T cell repertoires in COVID-19. The V end lost 1 base, the J end lost 2 bases, and 15 bases lay between the germline ends. The germline gives CDR1 GTSNPN, CDR2 SVGIG (reference sequence). This CDR3 comprises 16 residues. This clone has only one observation. This table comes from immunoSEQ multiplex PCR, and its TCRdb copy is limited to in-frame clones, with some not included. The table records 120,000 to 150,000 clones, 85% of them present only once. The chain recombines TRBV30 with TRBJ1-3, with a tentative D call TRBD1 (5 bases). Sequenced material: peripheral blood. The receptor comes from a man aged 50 to 60 with acute or convalescent COVID-19. CDR3 nucleotide sequence: TGTGCCTGGAGTGACCGCTGGGGCAGGGCTGGAAACACCATATATTTT. Translation: CAWSDRWGRAGNTIYF. Variable domain in full (rest from reference TRBV30 and TRBJ1-3): SQTIHQWPATLVQPVGSPLSLECTVEGTSNPNLYWYRQAAGRGLQLLFYSVGIGQISSEVPQNLSASRPQDRQFILSSKKLLLSDSGFYLCAWSDRWGRAGNTIYFGEGSWLTVV.